This entry lists 21 T cell receptor beta chains sequenced from one sample in a study of Ad26.COV2.S vaccination and SARS-CoV-2 variants. Some clones are missing from TCRdb's copy, which holds only in-frame ones; the method was immunoSEQ multiplex PCR. Here the sample spans roughly 510,000 clones, about 83% being singletons. As for treatment: approximately 18 received Ad26.COV2.S at low or high dose, single or two shots; about five received placebo; per-sample allocation not given. Day 63 following the first vaccine or placebo injection was when the samples were taken. The starting material was peripheral blood, obtained in a trial of Ad26.COV2.S vaccine versus placebo. The receptors were sampled from a person aged 18-65 years who received the Ad26.COV2.S COVID-19 vaccine or a placebo.

The chain links TRBV27 to TRBJ2-7; no clear D gene. The CDR3 has 14 amino acids. The germline V and J ends were trimmed by 3 bases and 0 bases, with 9 bases remaining between them. CDR1 and CDR2 from the germline V gene are MNHEY and SMNVEV (reference sequence). The CDR3, as DNA: TGTGCCAGCAGTTTGAGCTGGGGCTCCTACGAGCAGTACTTC. Residues: CASSLSWGSYEQYF.

V usage is TRBV7-2 and J usage is TRBJ2-7, with a possible D match to TRBD1 (6 bases). The CDR3 length is 15 residues. The V and J ends lost 1 base and 2 bases respectively, with 12 bases between them. Germline V CDR1 and CDR2: SGHTA, FQGNSA. The chain's CDR3 is CASSLGQGRAYEQYF. CDR3 DNA: TGTGCCAGCAGCTTAGGGCAGGGGCGAGCCTACGAGCAGTACTTC.

The rearrangement links TRBV10-3 to TRBJ2-7; D may be TRBD2 (5 bases). Trimming shortened V by 5 bases and J by 2 bases, and 19 bases separated the two germline ends. The CDR3 is 16 amino acids. Germline values: CDR1 ENHRY, CDR2 SYGVKD. CDR3 region: CAISSPLSGTTYEQYF. The CDR3 region has the DNA TGTGCCATCAGTTCCCCTCTCAGCGGAACAACCTACGAGCAGTACTTC.

The J gene is TRBJ2-7, the V gene TRBV27; the match to TRBD1 covers 7 bases. V trimming: 4 bases; J trimming: 5 bases; junction bases outside the gene matches: 14. The CDR3 has 16 residues. Germline assignment: CDR1 MNHEY and CDR2 SMNVEV (reference sequence). CDR3 nucleotides: TGTGCCAGCAGTTCCTGGACTGTTAGGGGGCTTGACGAGCAGTACTTC. It is translated as CASSSWTVRGLDEQYF.

V usage is TRBV6-5 and J usage is TRBJ1-1; D is ambiguous. The CDR3 loop spans 14 amino acids. Trimming took off 4 bases at V and 3 bases at J, with 12 bases between the two ends. CDR1 and CDR2 (germline): MNHEY, SVGAGI. The CDR3 DNA reads as TGTGCCAGCAGTTCCAATGGACCGGACACTGAAGCTTTCTTT. It codes for CASSSNGPDTEAFF.

The V gene is TRBV20-1, the J gene TRBJ2-1, with D unresolved. The V and J ends lost 3 bases and 1 base respectively, with 13 bases between them. CDR3 length: 15 residues. In germline, CDR1 is DFQATT, CDR2 SNEGSKA (reference sequence). The CDR3 nucleotides are TGCAGTGCTAGTTATCCAGTAAAGTCCTACAATGAGCAGTTCTTC. It translates to CSASYPVKSYNEQFF.

The chain couples TRBV6-1 to TRBJ2-7, with 12 bases that match TRBD2. The CDR3 is 16 amino acids. J lost 7 bases, V lost 1 base, and 8 bases had no gene match. CDR1 and CDR2 from the germline V gene are MNHNS and SASEGT. The CDR3 DNA is TGTGCCAGCAGTGAAGTTCTAGCGGGAGGGCCACGGGAGCAGTACTTC. Amino acid sequence: CASSEVLAGGPREQYF.

The chain employs TRBV4-3 and TRBJ1-2; D gene uncertain. Germline V gene lookup returns CDR1 LGHNA and CDR2 YSLEER. CDR3 size: 16 residues. Trimming took 0 bases from V and 8 from J, leaving 19 bases between them. The chain's CDR3 is CASSQEVGRFDWGYTF. DNA for the CDR3: TGCGCCAGCAGCCAAGAAGTCGGCAGGTTTGATTGGGGCTACACCTTC.

This clone was observed a single time. The gene calls are TRBV21-1 and TRBJ2-2; the DNA was not used to check the table's D call, TRBD1. TRBV21-1 is a listed pseudogene. The CDR3 is made up of 18 amino acids. The CDR3 region is CASETVCLGQAFTGELFF. CDR3 DNA sequence: TGTGCCAGCGAAACAGTCTGTTTGGGACAGGCGTTTACCGGGGAGCTGTTTTTT.

The chain combines TRBV7-8 with TRBJ2-4, with D unclear. V shed 1 base and J shed 3 bases, with 16 bases lying between them. The CDR3 is 17 residues long. Germline assignment: CDR1 SGHVS and CDR2 FQNEAQ. CDR3 in DNA: TGTGCCAGCAGCTTAGTTAGGGCCACGCTGGGCAAAAACATTCAGTACTTC. It is translated as CASSLVRATLGKNIQYF. Complete variable domain (other parts from reference TRBV7-8 and TRBJ2-4): GAGVSQSPRYKVAKRGQDVALRCDPISGHVSLFWYQQALGQGPEFLTYFQNEAQLDKSGLPSDRFFAERPEGSVSTLKIQRTQQEDSAVYLCASSLVRATLGKNIQYFGAGTRLSVL.

The CDR3 DNA sequence: TGTGCTAGTGGTTTTGGTACTAGCGGCGGGGATACGCAGTATTTT. It yields the protein CASGFGTSGGDTQYF. The rearrangement joins TRBV12-5 to TRBJ2-3, with 8 bases lining up with TRBD2. This CDR3 is 15 amino acids long. The V segment lost 3 bases and the J segment 6 bases; nucleotides outside the gene matches: 8. Germline V gene lookup returns CDR1 LGHNT and CDR2 FRNRAP.

The V gene is TRBV30, the J gene TRBJ1-1; possibly TRBD1 for D (6 bases). This CDR3 spans 13 amino acids. Trimming pared 3 bases from V and 4 bases from J, leaving 12 bases between. Germline CDR1 is GTSNPN and CDR2 is SVGIG (reference sequence). The DNA for the CDR3 is TGTGCCTGGAGCTCGGGGGGCACCACTGAAGCTTTCTTT. Translating gives CAWSSGGTTEAFF.

The chain employs TRBV27 and TRBJ2-2; 12 positions match TRBD2. CDR1 is MNHEY and CDR2 is SMNVEV in the germline V gene (reference sequence). The CDR3 is 16 amino acids. V lost 4 bases to trimming and J lost 6 bases; unmatched junction nucleotides: 6. CDR3 sequence: CASSSQTSGGPGELFF. The CDR3 region has the DNA TGTGCCAGCAGTTCTCAGACTAGCGGGGGACCCGGGGAGCTGTTTTTT.

This rearrangement joins TRBV30 to TRBJ1-2; 7 nucleotides line up with TRBD1. J was trimmed by 4 bases and V by 6 bases; bases with no gene match: 11. The length of the CDR3 is 14 residues. Germline V lookup: CDR1 GTSNPN, CDR2 SVGIG (reference sequence). This CDR3 is CACERQGSVYGYTF. CDR3 coding DNA: TGTGCCTGCGAGAGACAGGGAAGTGTCTATGGCTACACCTTC.

V usage is TRBV30 and J usage is TRBJ1-6; possibly TRBD1 for D (6 bases). From germline, CDR1 is GTSNPN and CDR2 SVGIG (reference sequence). V gave up 3 bases and J gave up 7 bases, with 16 bases separating them. This CDR3 region has 15 residues. The CDR3 reads CAWRVGGTQNSPLHF. DNA for the CDR3: TGTGCCTGGAGGGTAGGGGGGACACAAAATTCACCCCTCCACTTT.

This rearrangement joins TRBV27 to TRBJ1-4; D is unclear. V dropped 8 bases and J dropped 5 bases, with 12 bases sitting between them. Germline V gene lookup returns CDR1 MNHEY and CDR2 SMNVEV (reference sequence). CDR3 length equals 13 residues. The CDR3 DNA reads as TGTGCCAGCCGGGCAGTTCAGAATGAAAAACTGTTTTTT. Its translation: CASRAVQNEKLFF.

Written as DNA, the CDR3 is TGTGCCACCGCCCCCAACGGCGGTTCTTACAATGAGCAGTTCTTC. Translation gives CATAPNGGSYNEQFF. The chain joins TRBV10-3 to TRBJ2-1; D gene unclear. CDR3 length equals 15 residues. Germline V CDR1 and CDR2: ENHRY, SYGVKD. Trimming pared 10 bases from V and 4 bases from J, leaving 20 bases between.

The chain carries TRBV4-2 and TRBJ1-2, with D possibly matching TRBD1 (6 bases). CDR1 LGHNA and CDR2 YNFKEQ come from the germline V gene. The CDR3 length is 15 residues. V lost 0 bases, J lost 1 base, and 9 bases lay in between. The CDR3 protein is CASSQDATGNYGYTF. CDR3 bases: TGTGCCAGCAGCCAAGATGCGACAGGTAACTATGGCTACACCTTC.

The V call is TRBV6-2 or TRBV6-3, the J call TRBJ2-1, with D unclear. The CDR3 runs 12 residues. Germline V gene sequence: CDR1 MNHEY, CDR2 SVGEGT. Trimming pared 2 bases from V and 6 bases from J, leaving 5 bases between. The CDR3 region is CASSYPVNEQFF. Here the CDR3 DNA reads TGTGCCAGCAGTTACCCTGTCAATGAGCAGTTCTTC.

V gene TRBV4-2 combines with J gene TRBJ2-1; 12 bases align to TRBD2. The V gene's germline CDR1 is LGHNA and CDR2 YNFKEQ. J was trimmed by 6 bases and V by 0 bases; bases with no gene match: 6. The CDR3 runs to 17 residues. The CDR3 nucleotides are TGTGCCAGCAGCCAAGATCGCCTAGCGGGAGGGCTCAATGAGCAGTTCTTC. It specifies CASSQDRLAGGLNEQFF.

This clone has more than one count but fewer than ten. The genes are TRBV14 and TRBJ2-7; D gene ambiguous. The germline V gene encodes CDR1 SGHDN and CDR2 FVKESK. The V end lost 1 base, the J end lost 0 bases, and 10 bases lay between the germline ends. The CDR3 loop spans 15 amino acids. Here the CDR3 DNA reads TGTGCCAGCAGCCAAGGACCAAACCTCTCCTACGAGCAGTACTTC. Amino acid sequence: CASSQGPNLSYEQYF. Drawing the rest from reference TRBV14 and TRBJ2-7, the complete variable domain is EAGVTQFPSHSVIEKGQTVTLRCDPISGHDNLYWYRRVMGKEIKFLLHFVKESKQDESGMPNNRFLAERTGGTYSTLKVQPAELEDSGVYFCASSQGPNLSYEQYFGPGTRLTVT.